The rows below give T cell receptor beta chains drawn from one sample of a study of blood T cell repertoires in COVID-19. Measured with immunoSEQ multiplex PCR; TCRdb has only the in-frame clones, and not every one. This table holds 200,000 to 250,000 clones, 82% found once. The source material was peripheral blood. The receptors derive from a woman older than 75 with acute or convalescent COVID-19. The CDR3 runs from the conserved cysteine through the conserved F or W. Each record gives: clone size, D gene, V gene, J gene, CDR3 DNA, CDR3 protein. The D gene is left open where the match is weak. Size is stated for part of the rows, as once, few or many counts, or as a class when the clone is expanded.

size: -; D: TRBD1; V: TRBV19; J: TRBJ1-5; DNA: TGTGCCAGTAGTTCAGCCGGGACAGGTGGGAGTCAGCCCCAGCATTTT; CDR3: CASSSAGTGGSQPQHF
size: -; D: -; V: TRBV19; J: TRBJ1-4; DNA: TGTGCCAGTGGAGGGACGATTCTCGAAAAACTGTTTTTT; CDR3: CASGGTILEKLFF
size: -; D: -; V: TRBV2; J: TRBJ2-5; DNA: TGTGCCAGCAGTGACAGAACAGGTCAAGAGACCCAGTACTTC; CDR3: CASSDRTGQETQYF
size: -; D: TRBD1; V: TRBV2; J: TRBJ1-5; DNA: TGTGCCAGCAGCGGGACAGGGTTTAGCAATCAGCCCCAGCATTTT; CDR3: CASSGTGFSNQPQHF
size: -; D: TRBD1; V: TRBV19; J: TRBJ2-7; DNA: TGTGCCAGTAACGAAGCCGGGACAGGGGTGGACGAGCAGTACTTC; CDR3: CASNEAGTGVDEQYF
size: -; D: -; V: TRBV12-3/TRBV12-4; J: TRBJ1-4; DNA: TGTGCCAGCAGATTAACGGGGGAAAAACTGTTTTTT; CDR3: CASRLTGEKLFF
size: -; D: -; V: TRBV11-3; J: TRBJ2-7; DNA: TGTGCCTCAGCGGGCGGACGAAAAACCTACGAGCAGTACTTC; CDR3: CASAGGRKTYEQYF
size: -; D: TRBD1; V: TRBV9; J: TRBJ1-2; DNA: TGTGCCAGCAGCAGAGGACAGGGGGCCGACTATGGCTACACCTTC; CDR3: CASSRGQGADYGYTF
size: medium-sized; D: TRBD1; V: TRBV19; J: TRBJ2-2; DNA: TGTGCCAGTAGGCGTGGGGGACAGGGGAGCACCGGGGAGCTGTTTTTT; CDR3: CASRRGGQGSTGELFF
size: few; D: TRBD1; V: TRBV28; J: TRBJ1-1; DNA: TGTGCCAGCAGCTCGTTAGGGACAGTGAACACTGAAGCTTTCTTT; CDR3: CASSSLGTVNTEAFF
size: -; D: TRBD2; V: TRBV4-1; J: TRBJ2-3; DNA: TGCGCCAGCAGCCAAGGACTAGCGGATACGCAGTATTTT; CDR3: CASSQGLADTQYF
size: -; D: -; V: TRBV19; J: TRBJ2-2; DNA: -; CDR3: CASTSGQNTGELFF
size: -; D: -; V: TRBV7-9; J: TRBJ2-5; DNA: TGTGCCAGCAGTTTCCAAGGGGGGGAGGAGACCCAGTACTTC; CDR3: CASSFQGGEETQYF
size: -; D: TRBD1; V: TRBV4-3; J: TRBJ1-4; DNA: TGCGCCAGCAGCCAAGAAAGACAGGGTGAAAAACTGTTTTTT; CDR3: CASSQERQGEKLFF
size: -; D: TRBD1; V: TRBV6-5; J: TRBJ1-3; DNA: TGTGCCAGCAGTCCACCAGGGGGGAACACCATATATTTT; CDR3: CASSPPGGNTIYF
size: -; D: -; V: TRBV2; J: TRBJ1-2; DNA: TGTGCCAGCAGTTTGGAGAATAACTATGGCTACACCTTC; CDR3: CASSLENNYGYTF
size: -; D: TRBD1; V: TRBV12-5; J: TRBJ1-2; DNA: TGTGCTAGTGGTTTGCAAGTGACAGGGGTAGATGGCTACACCTTC; CDR3: CASGLQVTGVDGYTF